The 3 T cell receptor beta chains listed next were all sequenced from one sample in a study of molecular identifiers for immune sequencing clone quantification. TCRdb independently ran MiXCR on the PCR reads; one entry per CDR3 protein. The sample shows 60,000 to 70,000 distinct CDR3 sequences, 15% to 20% of them seen only once. Sequenced material: naive CD8+ T cells from blood, with Jurkat cell RNA spiked in. Regarding subset: FACS-sorted CD8+CD4-CCR7+CD45RA+ naive T cells. The receptors come from a human donor in good health. Some libraries in this study had Jurkat cell RNA spiked in.

This clonotype was picked up many times. The CDR3 is CASRPTGVSLNTEAFF. CDR3 in DNA: TGTGCCAGCAGGCCCACGGGGGTTTCCCTGAACACTGAAGCTTTCTTT. The V and J genes are TRBV14 and TRBJ1-1, with D possibly matching TRBD1 (5 bases). The CDR3 loop spans 16 amino acids. Germline V gives CDR1 SGHDN, CDR2 FVKESK. Deletions cut 6 bases from V and 0 bases from J, with 17 bases between.

Many counts were recorded for this clonotype. The gene calls are TRBV11-2 and TRBJ1-5; possibly TRBD1 for D (6 bases). The ends were cut back, 2 bases at V and 6 bases at J, with 11 bases in the middle. Germline V lookup: CDR1 SGHAT, CDR2 FQNNGV. This CDR3 spans 14 amino acids. In nucleotides, the CDR3 is TGTGCCAGCAGCTTAACAGGGTCGGGTCAGCCCCAGCATTTT. The encoded protein is CASSLTGSGQPQHF.

This clonotype has at least ten counts. The chain employs TRBV25-1 and TRBJ1-1; no firm D call. This CDR3 comprises 14 residues. Germline CDR1 reads MGHDK; CDR2 reads SYGVNS. Trimming took off 2 bases at V and 2 bases at J, with 9 bases between the two ends. CDR3 DNA sequence: TGTGCCAGCAGTGAAAATAGAGGAAACACTGAAGCTTTCTTT. Amino acid sequence: CASSENRGNTEAFF.